The next 17 T cell receptor beta chains were all read from a single sample in a study of T cell repertoires in cytomegalovirus infection. These receptors' targets are unknown. TCRdb re-analysed the reads in MiXCR, keeping a single row per CDR3 protein. The sample contains approximately 1,000,000 distinct CDR3 sequences, 30% to 40% of which appear only once. The sequences come from cultured CD8+ T cells from PBMCs, collected from culture after CMV antigen stimulation. The source of these receptors is a human donor in good health (CMV status not recorded). Some clones in this sample may be carry-over from other donors' samples.

The chain couples TRBV28 to TRBJ2-2; TRBD1 aligns across 10 bases. The CDR3 spans 16 residues. Looked up from germline, CDR1 is MDHEN and CDR2 is SYDVKM. V was pared by 6 bases and J by 7 bases, with 11 bases of the junction left unmatched. CDR3: CASRLPGQGFIGELFF. CDR3 nucleotides: TGTGCCAGCAGACTCCCGGGACAGGGGTTTATCGGGGAGCTGTTTTTT.

Ten or more counts support this clonotype. The V call is TRBV6-6, the J call TRBJ2-3; perhaps TRBD1 as D (5 bases). Germline V gene sequence: CDR1 MNHNY, CDR2 SVGAGI (reference sequence). This CDR3 spans 16 amino acids. Trimming took off 5 bases at V and 7 bases at J, with 22 bases between the two ends. The DNA of the CDR3 is TGTGCCAGCAGTACGCAGGGAAGTGCACGCACGAATACGCAGTATTTT. This codes for CASSTQGSARTNTQYF.

This clonotype was seen only a few times. The chain links TRBV6-8 to TRBJ1-4; maybe TRBD1 (6 bases). V dropped 6 bases and J dropped 0 bases, with 11 bases sitting between them. The length of the CDR3 is 15 residues. Germline values: CDR1 MNHGY, CDR2 SAAAGT. The CDR3 region has the DNA TGTGCCAGCAGCAGACAGGTTGCAACTAATGAAAAACTGTTTTTT. Its translation: CASSRQVATNEKLFF.

This clonotype was found many times. CDR3 sequence: CASTPGGLDGELFF. The CDR3 DNA reads as TGTGCCAGCACTCCGGGGGGGCTGGACGGGGAGCTGTTTTTT. The chain uses TRBV12-3 or TRBV12-4 and TRBJ2-2; 8 bases are shared with TRBD2. V lost 7 bases to trimming and J lost 7 bases; unmatched junction nucleotides: 8. The CDR3 length is 14 residues.

In nucleotides, the CDR3 is TGCGCCAGCAGCCAAGATTGGGGCAGCATGAACACTGAAGCTTTCTTT. Its translation: CASSQDWGSMNTEAFF. V is TRBV4-1 and J is TRBJ1-1; maybe TRBD1 (5 bases). Per germline, CDR1 MGHRA and CDR2 YSYEKL. The V end lost 0 bases, the J end lost 0 bases, and 11 bases lay between the germline ends. The CDR3 has 16 amino acids.

This clonotype was detected a few times. The chain couples TRBV12-3 or TRBV12-4 to TRBJ2-5; D uncertain. The ends were cut back, 2 bases at V and 4 bases at J, with 11 bases in the middle. The CDR3 covers 14 residues. Here the CDR3 reads CASSLIGLGETQYF. DNA of the CDR3: TGTGCCAGCAGTTTAATAGGGTTGGGAGAGACCCAGTACTTC.

A remark on this clonotype: This may be a read error: a much more frequent sequence differs by one nucleotide. This chain uses TRBV7-8 with TRBJ2-7, with 7 bases matching TRBD1. The CDR3 has 14 residues. Germline V lookup: CDR1 SGHVS, CDR2 FQNEAQ. J gave up 3 bases and V 5 bases, and 7 bases lay outside the gene matches. CDR3 region: CASSVTGAVYEQYF. The DNA for the CDR3 is TGTGCCAGCAGCGTTACAGGGGCAGTCTACGAGCAGTACTTC.

This clonotype was seen ten or more times. The genes are TRBV7-8 and TRBJ1-5; D ambiguous. Germline CDR1 and CDR2: SGHVS and FQNEAQ. This CDR3 comprises 18 residues. Trimming took off 2 bases at V and 5 bases at J, with 22 bases between the two ends. The CDR3 sequence: CASSLYGWGQGQYQPQHF. DNA for the CDR3: TGTGCCAGCAGCTTATATGGGTGGGGTCAAGGGCAATATCAGCCCCAGCATTTT. Full variable domain (remainder filled in from reference TRBV7-8 and TRBJ1-5): GAGVSQSPRYKVAKRGQDVALRCDPISGHVSLFWYQQALGQGPEFLTYFQNEAQLDKSGLPSDRFFAERPEGSVSTLKIQRTQQEDSAVYLCASSLYGWGQGQYQPQHFGDGTRLSIL.

The chain employs TRBV7-3 and TRBJ2-3; D gene uncertain. V was clipped by 5 bases and J by 6 bases, with 15 bases between them. This CDR3 has 14 amino acids. CDR1 SGHTA and CDR2 FQGTGA come from the germline V gene. DNA for the CDR3: TGTGCCAGCAGCCTACGGGCCGCCCGGGATACGCAGTATTTT. As protein: CASSLRAARDTQYF.

As for this clonotype: Since no conserved phenylalanine or tryptophan closes the CDR3, a read error is the likely cause. The CDR3 DNA reads TGTGCCAGCACCCACCGTATAGGGCAGCGGGCACTGTCGGTCACTGAAGCTTTCGTT. Translation: CASTHRIGQRALSVTEAFV. The chain uses TRBV12-3 or TRBV12-4 and TRBJ1-1, with no clear D. CDR3 length equals 19 residues. V dropped 7 bases and J dropped 4 bases, with 31 bases sitting between them.

The rearrangement links TRBV14 to TRBJ1-2; D perhaps matches TRBD1 (5 bases). V gave up 0 bases and J gave up 7 bases, with 15 bases separating them. This CDR3 region has 15 residues. Looked up from germline, CDR1 is SGHDN and CDR2 is FVKESK. The CDR3 DNA reads TGTGCCAGCAGCCAAGAATTGGGGGAAGGAAGTGGCTACACCTTC. Translating it yields CASSQELGEGSGYTF.

The chain recombines TRBV6-6 with TRBJ2-3; 10 nucleotides line up with TRBD2. This CDR3 region has 18 residues. Germline CDR1 reads MNHNY; CDR2 reads SVGAGI (reference sequence). V lost 9 bases, J lost 0 bases, and 15 bases stayed unmatched. This CDR3 is CARVSSGGQLHSTDTQYF. CDR3 coding DNA: TGTGCCAGGGTTTCTAGCGGGGGCCAACTACATAGCACAGATACGCAGTATTTT.

Details on this clonotype: The junction shows a germline mismatch at one end, possibly a read error. The chain combines TRBV7-3 with TRBJ2-3, with TRBD2 identical over 9 bases. This CDR3 region has 16 residues. Per the germline V gene, CDR1 is SGHTA and CDR2 is FQGTGA. CDR3 bases: TGTGCCTGCAGCTGGGCGGCGGGGGGGCGCACAGATACGCAGTATTTT. This codes for CACSWAAGGRTDTQYF.

In DNA form, the CDR3 reads TGTGCCAGCAGCTTTGGCCCCTATGAGGACACTGAAGCTTTCTTT. Its protein product is CASSFGPYEDTEAFF. The chain links TRBV11-2 to TRBJ1-1; D is ambiguous. Trimming removed 3 bases from V and 3 bases from J, with 14 bases in between. The CDR3 runs to 15 residues. Germline-derived CDR1 and CDR2 are SGHAT and FQNNGV.

The chain employs TRBV6-6 and TRBJ1-5; TRBD1 aligns across 10 bases. Germline-derived CDR1 and CDR2 are MNHNY and SVGAGI (reference sequence). The CDR3 has 14 amino acids. The ends lost 6 bases at V and 4 bases at J; junction bases unmatched: 3. The DNA for the CDR3 is TGTGCCAGCAGACCGGACAGGGGGAATCAGCCCCAGCATTTT. This codes for CASRPDRGNQPQHF.

The chain employs TRBV18 and TRBJ1-5; 9 bases map to TRBD1. Germline loops: CDR1 KGHSH, CDR2 LQKENI. V gave up 3 bases and J gave up 5 bases; unmatched junction bases: 11. The CDR3 has 17 residues. The CDR3 is CASSPDHPGQGDQPQHF. The CDR3, as DNA: TGTGCCAGCTCACCGGATCATCCGGGACAGGGAGATCAGCCCCAGCATTTT.

The chain employs TRBV12-3 or TRBV12-4 and TRBJ2-2; 9 bases align to TRBD1. There are 16 residues in the CDR3. With V trimmed by 6 bases and J by 3 bases, 8 bases remained unmatched. The CDR3 is CASSKTGGLYTGELFF. CDR3 DNA sequence: TGTGCCAGCAGCAAGACAGGGGGGTTGTACACCGGGGAGCTGTTTTTT.